Below, one T cell receptor (beta chain) is given with its context. Its cognate antigen is unknown. Before sequencing took place, the ViraFEST assay used viral peptide pools to expand antigen-specific CD4+ T cells. Culture proceeded for nine to ten days, and CD4+ T cells were then isolated. None of these healthy vaccinees had been infected with SARS-CoV-2 before vaccination. Supplemented with about 9.9 IU/ml IL-2 and about 10 ug/ml peptides, a few million PBMC per well were kept in culture. The sample originates from a study of vaccination effects on CD4 cells after COVID-19. Whole-study findings and limits: There was marked clonal contraction among infection- and vaccine-induced clones late after vaccination.

Sequenced by immunoSEQ multiplex PCR; TCRdb stores in-frame clones only, minus some. The table shows roughly 23,000 clones, with almost 70% occurring only once. Germline trimming cut 10 bases from V and 3 bases from J; bases unmatched to any gene: 6. Germline CDR1 and CDR2: ENHRY and SYGVKD. CDR3 size: 13 residues. V usage is TRBV10-3 and J usage is TRBJ2-7, with 10 bases fitting TRBD1. The receptor was isolated from a human donor who received a COVID-19 vaccine. The sample was CD4+ T cells from PBMCs cultured with HCoV-NL63 spike peptides, taken before COVID-19 vaccination. The CDR3 here is CASGTGVSYEQYF. The CDR3, as DNA: TGTGCCAGTGGGACAGGGGTAAGCTACGAGCAGTACTTC.